Each of the 11 T cell receptor beta chains below was sequenced from the same sample in a study of human T cells and chemical hapten exposure (dated by TCRdb to the early 2020s). What this sample's time point label stands for: patch test 3, about 24 weeks after DPC sensitization. The sample's treatment or condition label, decoded: therapeutic diphenylcyclopropenone sensitization with weekly scalp DPC. Libraries were built with RACE. The run used a NextSeq 500. The raw public data were reprocessed by TCRdb itself: fastp quality trimming at Q25, MiXCR clonotype calling, in-frame beta chains only. Each CDR3 protein appears once, grouped with its most common genes and DNA. The sample contains roughly 69,000 distinct CDR3 sequences, 9.5% to 11% of them found a single time. Of the sample, about 2.3% is held by the ten largest clones. Sequenced here: whole blood, sampled in connection with sensitization to the hapten diphenylcyclopropenone (DPC). All receptors derive from a woman aged 25 to 39 with alopecia areata. Some clones in this sample may be carry-over from other donors' samples.

The sample holds many counts of this clonotype. The chain carries TRBV5-1 and TRBJ1-2, with D uncertain. This CDR3 region has 12 residues. The germline V gene encodes CDR1 SGHRS and CDR2 YFSETQ. V lost 0 bases and J lost 6, with 6 bases in between. The CDR3 DNA reads as TGCGCCAGCAGCTTGGGGACGGATGGCTACACCTTC. It yields the protein CASSLGTDGYTF. Using reference TRBV5-1 and TRBJ1-2 for the parts outside the CDR3, the full variable domain is KAGVTQTPRYLIKTRGQQVTLSCSPISGHRSVSWYQQTPGQGLQFLFEYFSETQRNKGNFPGRFSGRQFSNSRSEMNVSTLELGDSALYLCASSLGTDGYTFGSGTRLTVV.

Many counts were recorded for this clonotype. CDR3 loop: CSAREMGNSGNTIYF. DNA for the CDR3: TGCAGTGCTAGAGAGATGGGAAACTCTGGAAACACCATATATTTT. V usage is TRBV20-1 and J usage is TRBJ1-3; D gene unclear. Trimming shortened V by 0 bases and J by 0 bases, and 9 bases separated the two germline ends. The CDR3 extends over 15 amino acids. Germline V gene sequence: CDR1 DFQATT, CDR2 SNEGSKA (reference sequence).

This clonotype appeared a few times. The gene calls are TRBV19 and TRBJ1-4; the D is unclear. The CDR3 spans 15 residues. V gave up 5 bases and J gave up 3 bases, with 13 bases separating them. Germline CDR1 is LNHDA and CDR2 is SQIVND (reference sequence). DNA for the CDR3: TGTGCCAGTAGTCTCAGGCCGACTCCTAATGAAAAACTGTTTTTT. Translated: CASSLRPTPNEKLFF.

The table lists this clonotype with many counts. V is TRBV11-2 and J is TRBJ2-3; TRBD1 is a possible D gene (5 bases). From germline, CDR1 is SGHAT and CDR2 FQNNGV. The V end was cut by 3 bases, the J end by 4 bases, with 8 bases between. CDR3 length: 13 amino acids. CDR3 region: CASSFQQADTQYF. In DNA, the CDR3 is TGTGCCAGCAGCTTCCAACAGGCAGATACGCAGTATTTT.

This clonotype has ten or more counts. The J gene is TRBJ2-5, the V gene TRBV5-1, with TRBD1 matching over 8 bases. Trimming removed 1 base from V and 2 bases from J; junction bases left unmatched: 1. Germline CDR1 and CDR2: SGHRS and YFSETQ. The CDR3 runs to 14 residues. The CDR3 DNA follows: TGCGCCAGCAGCTTGACAGGGGGGCAAGAGACCCAGTACTTC. Protein: CASSLTGGQETQYF.

This clonotype occurred a few times. The chain is built from TRBV19 and TRBJ1-5; D is unresolved. Trimming pared 1 base from V and 7 bases from J, leaving 11 bases between. Germline V lookup: CDR1 LNHDA, CDR2 SQIVND (reference sequence). The CDR3 runs to 14 residues. The CDR3 region is CASSIGQAGQPQHF. For the CDR3, the DNA is TGTGCCAGTAGTATAGGCCAGGCGGGCCAGCCCCAGCATTTT.

This clonotype occurred many times. V gene TRBV7-9 combines with J gene TRBJ2-7, with 8 positions matching TRBD2. V was clipped by 4 bases and J by 2 bases; unmatched bases: 4. The CDR3 runs 14 residues. The V gene's germline CDR1 is SEHNR and CDR2 FQNEAQ (reference sequence). The CDR3 sequence: CASSSGLAAYEQYF. The CDR3 nucleotides are TGTGCCAGCAGCTCCGGACTAGCAGCCTACGAGCAGTACTTC.

In its sample, this clonotype ranks as large (0.1 to 1%). The chain has TRBV14 and TRBJ2-1, with D unclear. Germline V gives CDR1 SGHDN, CDR2 FVKESK. The V end lost 3 bases, the J end lost 10 bases, and 10 bases lay between the germline ends. CDR3 size: 12 residues. CDR3 nucleotides: TGTGCCAGCAGCCAGATGGGCCAGGAGCAGTTCTTC. This sequence encodes CASSQMGQEQFF.

This clonotype occurred a few times. This chain links TRBV11-2 with TRBJ1-1, with no clear D. V was cut by 0 bases and J by 4 bases, with 6 bases left in between. Germline CDR1 is SGHAT and CDR2 is FQNNGV. This CDR3 is built from 13 residues. The CDR3 DNA follows: TGTGCCAGCAGCTTAGAACGGGGCACTGAAGCTTTCTTT. It encodes CASSLERGTEAFF.

The rearrangement joins TRBV24-1 to TRBJ2-3; 10 bases fit TRBD2. The CDR3 spans 15 residues. Germline CDR1 is KGHDR and CDR2 is SFDVKD. Trimming at V came to 5 bases and at J to 6 bases, leaving 7 bases not matched to a gene. CDR3: CATSGIAGGRDTQYF. As DNA, the CDR3 is TGTGCCACCAGTGGTATAGCGGGAGGTCGGGATACGCAGTATTTT.

The chain couples TRBV28 to TRBJ2-7; the D gene is possibly TRBD2 (6 bases). CDR3 length: 15 residues. Trimming stripped 3 bases from V and 6 bases from J, with 18 bases between. Germline CDR1 MDHEN, CDR2 SYDVKM. The chain's CDR3 is CASSLGTAPGLEQYF. CDR3 bases: TGTGCCAGCAGTTTGGGGACGGCCCCGGGACTCGAGCAGTACTTC.